The T cell receptor (beta chain) described here comes from a study of shared clonotypes between healthy human individuals. Naive CD8 cells comprised CD45RO-negative, CCR7-positively selected cells, excluding terminally differentiated effector memory CD45RA+ cells. The V end lost 4 bases, the J end lost 0 bases, and 7 bases lay between the germline ends. Looked up from germline, CDR1 is SGHRS and CDR2 is YFSETQ. The CDR3 is 14 residues long. The genomic DNA of each subset was split evenly across several immunoSEQ plates. The repertoire was sequenced with immunoSEQ multiplex PCR; TCRdb's copy has only in-frame clones and lacks some. The sample contains about 2.1 million clones, 93% of which appear only once. Notes on the study in general: As a rule, naive subsets had a larger estimated richness than memory subsets. Tissues were not sampled, only blood, and their repertoires likely differ. The naive CD4 repertoires of several donors were compared, and around 4.9% of clonotypes were shared.

Turning to this clone: Its antigen is undetermined.

The sequenced sample consisted of naive CD8+ T cells from PBMCs. This TCR derives from a man aged 18 to 29 in good health. Some clones in this sample may be carry-over from other donors' samples. The chain uses TRBV5-1 and TRBJ2-2, with a possible D match to TRBD1 (6 bases). The CDR3 reads CASSRTANTGELFF. The CDR3 nucleotides are TGCGCCAGCAGCCGGACAGCGAACACCGGGGAGCTGTTTTTT.